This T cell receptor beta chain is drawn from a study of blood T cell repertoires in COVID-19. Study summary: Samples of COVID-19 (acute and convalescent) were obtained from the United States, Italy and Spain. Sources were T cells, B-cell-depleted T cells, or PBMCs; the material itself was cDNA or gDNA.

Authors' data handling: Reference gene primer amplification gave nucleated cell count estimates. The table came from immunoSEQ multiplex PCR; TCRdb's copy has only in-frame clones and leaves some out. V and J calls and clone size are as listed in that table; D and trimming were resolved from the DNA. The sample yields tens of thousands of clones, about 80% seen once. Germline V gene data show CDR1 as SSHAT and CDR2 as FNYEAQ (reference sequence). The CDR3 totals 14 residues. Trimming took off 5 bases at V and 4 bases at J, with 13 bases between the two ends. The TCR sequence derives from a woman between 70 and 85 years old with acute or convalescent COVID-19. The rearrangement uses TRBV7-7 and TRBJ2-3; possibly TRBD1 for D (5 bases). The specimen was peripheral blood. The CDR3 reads CASSVRVGADTQYF. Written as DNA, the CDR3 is TGTGCCAGCAGCGTCAGGGTAGGGGCAGATACGCAGTATTTT. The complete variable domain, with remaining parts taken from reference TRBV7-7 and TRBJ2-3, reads GAGVSQSPRYKVTKRGQDVTLRCDPISSHATLYWYQQALGQGPEFLTYFNYEAQPDKSGLPSDRFSAERPEGSISTLTIQRTEQRDSAMYRCASSVRVGADTQYFGPGTRLTVL.